Shown below are 5 T cell receptor beta chains from a single sample sequenced in a study of T cell responses to AZD1222 COVID-19 vaccine (dated by TCRdb to about 2021). To prepare the library, the immunoSEQ multiplex PCR assay was applied. The table comes from immuneACCESS by way of TCRdb, which keeps in-frame sequences with V and J called. Part of the clones is missing from these tables; in studies checked, under half for an unresolved V gene and the rest for unknown reasons. The sample records more than 100,000 clones, roughly 84% of which are singletons. The ten largest clones add up to over 5% of the sample. This specimen's time point label, interpreted: baseline before first vaccination. The source was peripheral blood, collected on day 0 of AZD1222 vaccination. These receptor sequences come from an adult in good health.

The chain has TRBV12-5 and TRBJ1-2; the D gene is possibly TRBD1 (5 bases). The CDR3 covers 15 residues. Germline V gives CDR1 LGHNT, CDR2 FRNRAP. The V gene lost 7 bases and the J gene lost 6 bases, with 21 bases spanning the gap. The CDR3 DNA reads as TGTGCTAGTGTGGGGACGGAGGGAAGAGTAGATGGCTACACCTTC. It codes for CASVGTEGRVDGYTF.

The V and J genes are TRBV9 and TRBJ2-3; TRBD1 is a possible D gene (6 bases). The CDR3 runs 16 residues. Germline CDR1 and CDR2: SGDLS and YYNGEE. The V end was cut by 2 bases, the J end by 1 base, with 14 bases between. The CDR3 region has the DNA TGTGCCAGCAGCGTTCTACAGGGTCGAGGCACAGATACGCAGTATTTT. Translated: CASSVLQGRGTDTQYF.

This chain links TRBV11-3 with TRBJ2-5; D ambiguous. With 0 bases removed from V and 5 bases from J, the gap between germline ends came to 7 bases. The CDR3 consists of 13 residues. Germline V lookup: CDR1 SGHNT, CDR2 YENEEA. CDR3 in amino acids: CASSLDRWETQYF. CDR3 sequence (DNA): TGTGCCAGCAGCTTAGATCGCTGGGAGACCCAGTACTTC.

V gene TRBV14 combines with J gene TRBJ2-1, with D perhaps matching TRBD1 or TRBD2 (5 bases each). Per the germline V gene, CDR1 is SGHDN and CDR2 is FVKESK. Trimming left V 4 bases short and J 10 bases short, with 8 bases between. The CDR3 is made up of 11 amino acids. The CDR3 loop is CASSREGEQFF. In DNA form, the CDR3 reads TGTGCCAGCAGCCGCGAGGGGGAGCAGTTCTTC.

This clone was found once. The chain links TRBV9 to TRBJ1-5; D is undetermined. The CDR3 consists of 13 residues. Trimming took 2 bases from V and 3 from J, leaving 6 bases between them. The V gene's germline CDR1 is SGDLS and CDR2 YYNGEE. The CDR3 DNA reads as TGTGCCAGCAGCGTCGGATACAATCAGCCCCAGCATTTT. It translates to CASSVGYNQPQHF. Filled out from reference TRBV9 and TRBJ1-5, the complete variable domain reads DSGVTQTPKHLITATGQRVTLRCSPRSGDLSVYWYQQSLDQGLQFLIQYYNGEERAKGNILERFSAQQFPDLHSELNLSSLELGDSALYFCASSVGYNQPQHFGDGTRLSIL.